This TCR beta chain was sequenced for a study of technical replicates of blood from a few donors. Only in-frame clones appear in the TCRdb table, and some are missing; sequencing was by immunoSEQ multiplex PCR. This sample has tens of thousands of clones; roughly 89% occur once, and the top ten carry less than 5%. Germline V gene lookup returns CDR1 LGHNA and CDR2 YSLEER. Trimming cost V 3 bases and J 3 bases, with 15 bases left between them. The CDR3 totals 15 residues. This chain uses TRBV4-3 with TRBJ2-7; D may be TRBD1 (6 bases). The specimen sequenced was PBMCs. The TCR originated in a human donor in good health. Some clones in this sample may be carry-over from other donors' samples. CDR3 residues: CASSQSPGQNYEQYF. CDR3 DNA sequence: TGCGCCAGCAGCCAGTCACCGGGACAAAACTACGAGCAGTACTTC.